This entry lists 24 T cell receptor beta chains sequenced from one sample in a study of CD4+ T cells in melanoma. The repertoire was sequenced with immunoSEQ multiplex PCR; TCRdb's copy has only in-frame clones and lacks some. This sample yields about 55,000 clones, of which 60% to 75% are seen a single time; around 4.8% belongs to the top ten. Sequencing was done on a sample of tumor tissue. The source is a human donor with melanoma.

By proportion, this clone is large. The chain links TRBV15 to TRBJ1-4, with 8 bases aligning to TRBD1. The length of the CDR3 is 13 residues. Germline V CDR1 and CDR2: LNHNV, YYDKDF (reference sequence). V gave up 7 bases and J gave up 8 bases; unmatched junction bases: 6. CDR3 nucleotides: TGTGCCACCACGGACAGGGTTCGGGAAAAACTGTTTTTT. It codes for CATTDRVREKLFF.

The J gene is TRBJ1-1, the V gene TRBV6-5, with unresolved D. The V gene's germline CDR1 is MNHEY and CDR2 SVGAGI. The CDR3 has 14 amino acids. V was trimmed by 6 bases and J by 4 bases, leaving 15 bases between them. The CDR3 region is CASRPATLGTEAFF. As DNA, the CDR3 is TGTGCCAGCAGACCGGCCACGCTGGGCACTGAAGCTTTCTTT.

In this sample, this clone turned up a few times. The V and J genes are TRBV30 and TRBJ1-4, with a possible D match to TRBD1 (6 bases). There are 12 residues in the CDR3. The V and J ends lost 5 bases and 8 bases respectively, with 12 bases between them. Germline loops: CDR1 GTSNPN, CDR2 SVGIG (reference sequence). The CDR3 nucleotides are TGTGCCTGGGGCTCTACAGGGGAAAAACTGTTTTTT. Protein product: CAWGSTGEKLFF.

This chain joins TRBV7-9 and TRBJ1-2; D unclear. This CDR3 is built from 12 residues. Per germline, CDR1 SEHNR and CDR2 FQNEAQ (reference sequence). Trimming took 1 base from V and 5 from J, leaving 5 bases between them. The CDR3 nucleotides are TGTGCCAGCAGCTTAGGGGGTTATGGCTACACCTTC. Its protein is CASSLGGYGYTF.

The chain is built from TRBV28 and TRBJ1-5; TRBD1 is a possible D gene (6 bases). This CDR3 is 14 amino acids long. The V end lost 4 bases, the J end lost 6 bases, and 13 bases lay between the germline ends. Germline CDR1 reads MDHEN; CDR2 reads SYDVKM. The CDR3 loop is CASSSYRVGQPQHF. Here the CDR3 DNA reads TGTGCCAGCAGTTCCTACAGGGTAGGTCAGCCCCAGCATTTT.

The V gene is TRBV4-3, the J gene TRBJ2-7; no clear D. The CDR3 loop spans 13 amino acids. Looked up from germline, CDR1 is LGHNA and CDR2 is YSLEER. Trimming pared 0 bases from V and 3 bases from J, leaving 6 bases between. The CDR3 DNA follows: TGCGCCAGCAGCCAAGATGTGAGCTACGAGCAGTACTTC. Encoded protein: CASSQDVSYEQYF.

This chain uses TRBV2 with TRBJ2-7; D not resolved. V lost 5 bases and J lost 1, with 0 bases in between. The CDR3 spans 10 residues. Germline V gene sequence: CDR1 SNHLY, CDR2 FYNNEI. CDR3 DNA: TGTGCCAGCAGTTCCTACGAGCAGTACTTC. Protein product: CASSSYEQYF.

This chain links TRBV6-5 with TRBJ2-7; perhaps TRBD1 as D (6 bases). The CDR3 contains 15 residues. Germline V lookup: CDR1 MNHEY, CDR2 SVGAGI. Trimming took off 6 bases at V and 6 bases at J, with 21 bases between the two ends. The chain's CDR3 is CASSSLDSLFIEQYF. DNA for the CDR3: TGTGCCAGCAGCTCACTGGACAGTTTATTTATCGAGCAGTACTTC.

The chain links TRBV4-2 to TRBJ2-3; 10 bases are a match to TRBD1. Germline V gene sequence: CDR1 LGHNA, CDR2 YNFKEQ. CDR3 size: 16 residues. J was trimmed by 6 bases and V by 4 bases; bases with no gene match: 10. CDR3 protein: CASSPRQGATLDTQYF. Written as DNA, the CDR3 is TGTGCCAGCAGCCCAAGACAGGGGGCGACGTTGGATACGCAGTATTTT.

The chain joins TRBV5-1 to TRBJ2-5; 9 bases agree with TRBD2. CDR3 size: 16 residues. Germline V gives CDR1 SGHRS, CDR2 YFSETQ. Germline trimming cut 0 bases from V and 2 bases from J; bases unmatched to any gene: 5. For the CDR3, the DNA is TGCGCCAGCAGCTTGGTTGCTAGCGGGGTTCAAGAGACCCAGTACTTC. Its protein product is CASSLVASGVQETQYF.

This chain links TRBV27 with TRBJ1-4; TRBD1 aligns across 8 bases. This CDR3 has 14 amino acids. Germline V gene sequence: CDR1 MNHEY, CDR2 SMNVEV (reference sequence). The junction had 4 bases not matched to a gene; V was cut back by 2 bases and J by 8 bases. The CDR3 coding sequence is TGTGCCAGCAGTTTACAACAGGGGGTAGAAAAACTGTTTTTT. Translated, it gives CASSLQQGVEKLFF. Complete variable domain (other parts from reference TRBV27 and TRBJ1-4): EAQVTQNPRYLITVTGKKLTVTCSQNMNHEYMSWYRQDPGLGLRQIYYSMNVEVTDKGDVPEGYKVSRKEKRNFPLILESPSPNQTSLYFCASSLQQGVEKLFFGSGTQLSVL.

This chain links TRBV5-1 with TRBJ2-7; 8 bases are a match to TRBD2. J gave up 3 bases and V 0 bases, and 5 bases lay outside the gene matches. CDR3 size: 15 residues. CDR1 and CDR2 from the germline V gene are SGHRS and YFSETQ. The CDR3: CASSLVAGTSYEQYF. The CDR3 DNA reads TGCGCCAGCAGCTTGGTCGCAGGGACTAGCTACGAGCAGTACTTC.

The chain links TRBV30 to TRBJ1-4, with D maybe TRBD1 (5 bases). The CDR3 has 14 residues. Germline CDR1 is GTSNPN and CDR2 is SVGIG (reference sequence). The germline V and J ends were trimmed by 7 bases and 0 bases, with 12 bases remaining between them. This chain's CDR3 is CASTAGTTNEKLFF. The CDR3, as DNA: TGTGCCTCTACGGCAGGGACAACTAATGAAAAACTGTTTTTT.

This chain uses TRBV19 with TRBJ1-3; unclear D gene. Germline CDR1 LNHDA, CDR2 SQIVND (reference sequence). The CDR3 contains 14 residues. The V end lost 5 bases, the J end lost 0 bases, and 8 bases lay between the germline ends. In DNA, the CDR3 is TGTGCCAGTAGTTTTGGGAACTCTGGAAACACCATATATTTT. Protein product: CASSFGNSGNTIYF.

Here the CDR3 reads CASSLTGGYEQYF. The CDR3 coding sequence is TGTGCCAGCAGCTTGACAGGGGGCTACGAGCAGTACTTC. The chain joins TRBV5-8 to TRBJ2-7; 8 positions match TRBD1. The CDR3 covers 13 residues. V was clipped by 1 base and J by 3 bases; unmatched bases: 0. Germline CDR1 SGHTS, CDR2 YDEGEE.

The chain has TRBV10-3 and TRBJ1-1; D is unclear. V lost 10 bases and J lost 1, with 13 bases in between. Germline CDR1 reads ENHRY; CDR2 reads SYGVKD. The CDR3 consists of 13 residues. CDR3 DNA: TGTGCCACACACTCTGGAGAGAACACTGAAGCTTTCTTT. Its translation is CATHSGENTEAFF.

At least ten counts were recorded for this clone. This chain uses TRBV11-2 with TRBJ2-7; the match to TRBD1 covers 11 bases. V lost 6 bases to trimming and J lost 0 bases; unmatched junction nucleotides: 4. The CDR3 contains 15 residues. Germline V gene sequence: CDR1 SGHAT, CDR2 FQNNGV. The CDR3 nucleotides are TGTGCCAGCAGGGACAGGGGGCTTAGCTCCTACGAGCAGTACTTC. Its protein is CASRDRGLSSYEQYF.

The V and J genes are TRBV7-9 and TRBJ2-5; weak D call: TRBD1 (5 bases). Per germline, CDR1 SEHNR and CDR2 FQNEAQ (reference sequence). V lost 5 bases and J 5 bases, leaving 12 bases between the germline ends. The CDR3 has 13 residues. CDR3 loop: CASSTQGGETQYF. The CDR3 bases are TGTGCCAGCAGCACGCAGGGTGGTGAGACCCAGTACTTC. The full variable domain, in which reference TRBV7-9 and TRBJ2-5 provide the parts outside the CDR3, is DTGVSQNPRHKITKRGQNVTFRCDPISEHNRLYWYRQTLGQGPEFLTYFQNEAQLEKSRLLSDRFSAERPKGSFSTLEIQRTEQGDSAMYLCASSTQGGETQYFGPGTRLLVL.

The chain recombines TRBV29-1 with TRBJ2-1; TRBD2 agrees at 10 bases. The CDR3 covers 16 residues. Trimming removed 5 bases from V and 3 bases from J; junction bases left unmatched: 10. CDR1 SQVTM and CDR2 ANQGSEA come from the germline V gene. In DNA form, the CDR3 reads TGCAGCGTTAAGGGGCTACTAGCGGGGATCTACAATGAGCAGTTCTTC. It yields the protein CSVKGLLAGIYNEQFF.

The chain employs TRBV6-5 and TRBJ2-5; D not resolved. The CDR3 extends over 14 amino acids. Trimming removed 5 bases from V and 4 bases from J, with 14 bases in between. The germline V gene has CDR1 MNHEY and CDR2 SVGAGI. The CDR3 sequence is CASSPPPRAETQYF. In DNA, the CDR3 is TGTGCCAGCAGTCCCCCCCCACGGGCAGAGACCCAGTACTTC.

This clone showed up many times. J is TRBJ1-2 and V is TRBV7-9, with D possibly being TRBD1 (5 bases). The germline V gene encodes CDR1 SEHNR and CDR2 FQNEAQ (reference sequence). The CDR3 runs 13 residues. The V end lost 0 bases, the J end lost 4 bases, and 6 bases lay between the germline ends. The chain's CDR3 is CASSLAGTYGYTF. The CDR3 nucleotides are TGTGCCAGCAGCTTAGCGGGGACCTATGGCTACACCTTC.

This chain uses TRBV10-3 with TRBJ1-2; 7 positions agree with TRBD1. CDR1 and CDR2 (germline): ENHRY, SYGVKD. The CDR3 spans 14 residues. Unmatched junction bases numbered 5, after V lost 6 bases and J lost 1 base. The CDR3 protein is CAIRSQGHNYGYTF. The CDR3 DNA reads TGTGCCATCAGGTCACAGGGGCATAACTATGGCTACACCTTC.

This sequence joins TRBV6-5 and TRBJ1-4; 8 bases fit TRBD1. Trimming removed 6 bases from V and 7 bases from J; junction bases left unmatched: 7. This CDR3 contains 14 residues. Germline CDR1 and CDR2: MNHEY and SVGAGI. CDR3 region: CASSRTGLAEKLFF. The CDR3 DNA is TGTGCCAGCAGCCGGACAGGGCTGGCTGAAAAACTGTTTTTT.

This clone showed up just a few times. The chain links TRBV27 to TRBJ2-1, with 10 bases identical to TRBD1. V lost 7 bases, J lost 4 bases, and 4 bases stayed unmatched. CDR1 is MNHEY, CDR2 SMNVEV, per germline (reference sequence). The CDR3 is made up of 14 amino acids. For the CDR3, the DNA is TGTGCCAGCAATCCGGGACAGGGGTACAATGAGCAGTTCTTC. As protein: CASNPGQGYNEQFF.